These 7 T cell receptor beta chains were all obtained from the same sample, sequenced in a study of cytomegalovirus exposure and HLA in healthy donors. This PCR relied on a set of 60 Vbeta primers and 13 Jbeta primers. TCRdb's copy holds only in-frame clones and misses some; the assay was immunoSEQ multiplex PCR. The profile covers over 100,000 clones, with roughly 85% appearing a single time and more than 1.5% taken by the ten largest. Sequenced sample: PBMCs. The receptors come from a man between 40 and 49 years old in good health and CMV-seronegative.

The chain carries TRBV7-8 and TRBJ2-1; 8 bases align to TRBD2. Unmatched junction bases numbered 8, after V lost 2 bases and J lost 5 bases. Germline CDR1 and CDR2: SGHVS and FQNEAQ. The CDR3 loop spans 16 amino acids. The CDR3 reads CASSLFPGGENNEQFF. CDR3 sequence (DNA): TGTGCCAGCAGCTTATTCCCGGGGGGGGAAAACAATGAGCAGTTCTTC.

V and J are TRBV7-9 and TRBJ1-6, with unresolved D. Germline V gene lookup returns CDR1 SEHNR and CDR2 FQNEAQ (reference sequence). The CDR3 is 14 amino acids. V was pared by 5 bases and J by 8 bases, with 13 bases between. The CDR3 coding sequence is TGTGCCAGCAGCCCGGACTCAGATTATTCACCCCTCCACTTT. It is translated as CASSPDSDYSPLHF.

V is TRBV2 and J is TRBJ2-1; 8 nucleotides agree with TRBD2. V lost 2 bases, J lost 8 bases, and 8 bases stayed unmatched. The CDR3 length is 15 residues. Germline lookup yields CDR1 SNHLY and CDR2 FYNNEI. The CDR3 region is CASSEFGLAGDEQFF. The DNA for the CDR3 is TGTGCCAGCAGTGAATTTGGACTAGCTGGAGATGAGCAGTTCTTC.

The V call is TRBV5-1, the J call TRBJ2-1, with 7 nucleotides matching TRBD2. The V segment lost 5 bases and the J segment 5 bases; nucleotides outside the gene matches: 4. The CDR3 covers 13 residues. The V gene's germline CDR1 is SGHRS and CDR2 YFSETQ. CDR3 in DNA: TGCGCCAGCAGTGCGCTAGCGGACAATGAGCAGTTCTTC. It yields the protein CASSALADNEQFF. The variable domain in full, completed from reference TRBV5-1 and TRBJ2-1, reads KAGVTQTPRYLIKTRGQQVTLSCSPISGHRSVSWYQQTPGQGLQFLFEYFSETQRNKGNFPGRFSGRQFSNSRSEMNVSTLELGDSALYLCASSALADNEQFFGPGTRLTVL.

For this clone: The same CDR3 is also encoded by other DNA sequences in this sample. The V call is TRBV7-2, the J call TRBJ1-5; no firm D call. The CDR3 consists of 13 residues. V was pared by 2 bases and J by 5 bases, with 7 bases between. Germline assignment: CDR1 SGHTA and CDR2 FQGNSA. Here the CDR3 reads CASSLFIDQPQHF. Here the CDR3 DNA reads TGTGCCAGCAGCTTATTTATCGATCAGCCCCAGCATTTT.

In this sample, this clone turned up once. The rearrangement joins TRBV14 to TRBJ2-7; a weak D match, TRBD2 (7 bases). Germline loops: CDR1 SGHDN, CDR2 FVKESK. The CDR3 extends over 14 amino acids. With 4 bases removed from V and 5 bases from J, the gap between germline ends came to 15 bases. CDR3 sequence (DNA): TGTGCCAGCAGCCCCCGCCGGGGGGCCAACGAGCAGTACTTC. This sequence encodes CASSPRRGANEQYF.

This clone was recorded only once. The rearrangement joins TRBV21-1 to TRBJ1-4; no check of the table's D call, TRBD1, against the DNA was made. TRBV21-1 is reported as a pseudogene. The CDR3 spans 16 residues. The CDR3 DNA follows: TGTGCCAGCAGCTTTTCAACAGGGCCTTCTAATGAAAAACTGTTTTTT. It is translated as CASSFSTGPSNEKLFF.